Listed below are T cell receptor beta chains from one sample, sequenced in a study of blood T cell repertoires in COVID-19. Repertoires were generated with immunoSEQ multiplex PCR, while TCRdb's copy carries only in-frame clones and drops some. The sample records 260,000 or so clones, 87% being singletons. The specimen sequenced was PBMCs or T cells enriched from blood (not recorded which). These receptors were taken from a woman younger than 45 with acute COVID-19. Both conserved end residues are part of each CDR3. Fields, in order: V gene, clone size, J gene, D gene, CDR3 protein. D genes are given only for firm matches. Expanded clones are given a class, and other clones once, few, many or no size at all.

TRBV12-3/TRBV12-4,-,TRBJ1-1,TRBD1,CASSLGQVKAFF
TRBV5-4,-,TRBJ2-7,-,CASSFPEGQPYEQYF
TRBV11-1,-,TRBJ2-7,-,CASSSSGTVSYEQYF
TRBV12-3/TRBV12-4,-,TRBJ1-1,-,CASSSSLSEAFF
TRBV25-1,-,TRBJ2-5,TRBD2,CASSALAGGPETQYF
TRBV6-5,-,TRBJ2-7,-,CASDIYYEQYF
TRBV5-5,-,TRBJ2-1,-,CASSLFSRGANEQFF
TRBV5-1,-,TRBJ2-5,TRBD2,CASSLDSGGGETQYF
TRBV5-1,-,TRBJ2-7,TRBD2,CASGFSGGSDEQYF
TRBV4-2,once,TRBJ2-3,-,CASSQDRSSDTQYF
TRBV7-8,-,TRBJ1-5,-,CASSLEGDVTGGDEAQHF
TRBV27,-,TRBJ2-1,TRBD1,CASTNVPGQGDNEQFF
TRBV5-1,-,TRBJ1-1,TRBD1,CASSTGQVPGTEAFF
TRBV10-2,-,TRBJ2-3,TRBD2,CASSESASGVTDTQYF
TRBV19,-,TRBJ2-7,TRBD2,CASMGGSPYEQYF
TRBV7-2,-,TRBJ1-5,-,CASSSRSRRISNQPQHF
TRBV6-5,-,TRBJ2-7,TRBD2,CASSFTGTSGGYEQYF
TRBV18,-,TRBJ1-5,-,CASSAERNQPQHF
TRBV2,-,TRBJ1-1,TRBD1,CASSEEGTVDEAFF
TRBV4-1,-,TRBJ1-2,-,CASSQDSLGKGRYGYTF
TRBV6-5,-,TRBJ1-4,-,CASSIQGDRREKLFF
TRBV7-7,-,TRBJ2-5,TRBD2,CASSSPRTSGGAEATQYF
TRBV5-1,-,TRBJ2-3,TRBD2,CASSLLAGPGDTQYF
TRBV3-1/TRBV3-2,-,TRBJ2-1,-,CASSQSSGFRGGEQFF
TRBV3-1/TRBV3-2,-,TRBJ1-4,-,CASSQDPGWREKLFF
TRBV10-3,-,TRBJ1-1,-,CAIRETEQNTEAFF
TRBV11-2,-,TRBJ2-7,-,CASSHGQYYEQYF
TRBV5-4,-,TRBJ2-7,TRBD1,CASSLGDRAISNYEQYF
TRBV6-2/TRBV6-3,-,TRBJ2-7,-,CASSYLRGYEQYF
TRBV7-6,-,TRBJ2-6,-,CASSLFFPGESGANVLTF
TRBV24-1,-,TRBJ2-1,-,CATSDPTNPNEQFF
TRBV7-9,-,TRBJ1-1,-,CASSLVKNTEAFF
TRBV10-2,-,TRBJ2-2,TRBD1,CASSGDRGEGTGELFF
TRBV7-6,-,TRBJ2-1,TRBD2,CASSPKTSGGAYNEQFF
TRBV3-1/TRBV3-2,-,TRBJ2-5,TRBD2,CASSQTGGPGETQYF
TRBV4-3,-,TRBJ1-3,TRBD1,CASSQDSILQGADGNTIYF
TRBV27,-,TRBJ1-6,TRBD1,CASSSGQGWDNSPLHF
TRBV2,once,TRBJ2-1,-,CASSERITSRGEQFF
TRBV7-6,-,TRBJ2-1,-,CASSLGLADYNEQFF
TRBV10-3,-,TRBJ2-7,-,CAISEFRDSSYEQYF
TRBV10-2,-,TRBJ2-7,-,CASTRHLGSDTSYEQYF
TRBV11-2,-,TRBJ1-1,-,CASSPGGMNTEAFF
TRBV10-2,once,TRBJ1-2,TRBD1,CASSEMGTGQTRRFYGYTF
TRBV4-3,few,TRBJ2-7,TRBD1,CASSQAGGALYEQYF
TRBV27,-,TRBJ2-7,-,CASSFKISYEQYF
TRBV7-6,-,TRBJ2-7,-,CASSSARDRETDGGSSSYEQYF
TRBV7-9,-,TRBJ1-1,TRBD1,CASSLTPGTGTEAFF